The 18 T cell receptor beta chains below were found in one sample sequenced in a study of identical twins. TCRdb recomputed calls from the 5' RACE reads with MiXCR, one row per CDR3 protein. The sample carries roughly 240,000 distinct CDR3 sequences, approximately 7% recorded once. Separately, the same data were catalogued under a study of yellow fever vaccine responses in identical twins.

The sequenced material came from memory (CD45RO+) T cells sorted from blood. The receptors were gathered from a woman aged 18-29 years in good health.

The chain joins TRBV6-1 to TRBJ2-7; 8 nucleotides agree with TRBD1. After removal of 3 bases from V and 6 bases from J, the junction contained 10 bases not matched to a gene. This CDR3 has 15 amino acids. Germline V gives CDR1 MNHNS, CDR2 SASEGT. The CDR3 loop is CASSDDPDRGSEQYV. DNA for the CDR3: TGTGCCAGCAGTGACGACCCCGACAGGGGCTCCGAGCAGTACGTC.

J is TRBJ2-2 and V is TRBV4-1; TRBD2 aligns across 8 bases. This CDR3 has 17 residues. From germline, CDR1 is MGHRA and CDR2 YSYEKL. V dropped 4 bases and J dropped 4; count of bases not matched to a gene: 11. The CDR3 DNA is TGCGCCAGCAGCCCAACTGGGACTAGGGTGGTCACCGGGGAGCTGTTTTTT. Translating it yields CASSPTGTRVVTGELFF.

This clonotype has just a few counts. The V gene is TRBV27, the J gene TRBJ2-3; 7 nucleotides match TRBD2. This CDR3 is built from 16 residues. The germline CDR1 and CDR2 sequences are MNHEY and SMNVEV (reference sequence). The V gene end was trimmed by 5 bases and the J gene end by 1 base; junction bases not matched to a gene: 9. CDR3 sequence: CASSPRTGRGTDTQYF. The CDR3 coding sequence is TGTGCCAGCAGTCCTCGGACGGGGAGGGGCACAGATACGCAGTATTTT.

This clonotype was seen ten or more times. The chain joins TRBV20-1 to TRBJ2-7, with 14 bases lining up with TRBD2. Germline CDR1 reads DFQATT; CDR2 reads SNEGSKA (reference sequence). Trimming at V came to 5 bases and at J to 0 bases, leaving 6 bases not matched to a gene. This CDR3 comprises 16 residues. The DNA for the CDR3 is TGCAGTGCTCCGGGACTAGCGGGAGAAGGCTCCTACGAGCAGTACTTC. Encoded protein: CSAPGLAGEGSYEQYF.

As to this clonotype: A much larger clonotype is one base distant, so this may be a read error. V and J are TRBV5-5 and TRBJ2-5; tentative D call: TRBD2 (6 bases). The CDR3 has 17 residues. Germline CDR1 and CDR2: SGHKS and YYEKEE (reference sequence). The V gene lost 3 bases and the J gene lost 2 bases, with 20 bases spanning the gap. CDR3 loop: CASSSRAGQGIQETQYF. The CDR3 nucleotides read TGTGCCAGCAGCTCAAGGGCGGGGCAGGGAATACAAGAGACCCAGTACTTC.

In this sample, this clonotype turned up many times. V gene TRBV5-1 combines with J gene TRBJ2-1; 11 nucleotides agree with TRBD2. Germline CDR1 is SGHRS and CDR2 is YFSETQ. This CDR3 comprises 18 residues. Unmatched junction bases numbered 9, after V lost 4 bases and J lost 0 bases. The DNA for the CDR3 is TGCGCCAGCAGCGCCGGAAAACTAGCGGGGGCCTCCTACAATGAGCAGTTCTTC. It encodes CASSAGKLAGASYNEQFF.

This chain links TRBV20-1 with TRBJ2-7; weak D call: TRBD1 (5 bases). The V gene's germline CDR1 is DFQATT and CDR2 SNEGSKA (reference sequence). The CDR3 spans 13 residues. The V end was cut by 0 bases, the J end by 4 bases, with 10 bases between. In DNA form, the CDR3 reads TGCAGTGCTAGAGATTTAGACAGTTACGAGCAGTACGTC. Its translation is CSARDLDSYEQYV.

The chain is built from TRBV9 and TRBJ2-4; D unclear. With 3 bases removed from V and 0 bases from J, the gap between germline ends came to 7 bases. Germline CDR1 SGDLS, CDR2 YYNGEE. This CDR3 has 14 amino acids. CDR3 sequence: CASSANPAKNIQYF. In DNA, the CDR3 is TGTGCCAGCAGCGCAAACCCAGCCAAAAACATTCAGTACTTC.

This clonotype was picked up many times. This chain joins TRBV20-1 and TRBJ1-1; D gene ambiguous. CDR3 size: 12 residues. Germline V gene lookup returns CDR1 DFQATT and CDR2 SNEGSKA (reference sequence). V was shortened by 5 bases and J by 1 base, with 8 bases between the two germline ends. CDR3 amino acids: CSALRENTEAFF. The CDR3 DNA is TGCAGTGCTCTCCGGGAGAACACTGAAGCTTTCTTT.

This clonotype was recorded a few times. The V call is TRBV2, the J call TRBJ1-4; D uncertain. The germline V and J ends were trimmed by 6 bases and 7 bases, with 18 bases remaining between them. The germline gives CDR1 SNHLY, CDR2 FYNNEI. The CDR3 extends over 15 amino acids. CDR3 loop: CASRKTEAGSEKLFF. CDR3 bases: TGTGCCAGCAGAAAAACCGAGGCGGGTAGTGAAAAACTGTTTTTT.

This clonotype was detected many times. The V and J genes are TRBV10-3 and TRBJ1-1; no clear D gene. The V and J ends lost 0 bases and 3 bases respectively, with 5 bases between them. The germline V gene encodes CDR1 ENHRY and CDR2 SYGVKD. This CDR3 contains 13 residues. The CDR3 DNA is TGTGCCATCAGTGAGTCGAGAGACACTGAAGCTTTCTTT. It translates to CAISESRDTEAFF.

This CDR3 is CASSYTGDSYEQYV. The CDR3 DNA reads TGTGCCAGCAGCTATACAGGGGATTCCTACGAGCAGTACGTC. The chain uses TRBV7-9 and TRBJ2-7; TRBD1 agrees at 7 bases. Trimming cost V 4 bases and J 1 base; bases outside gene matches: 4. Germline loops: CDR1 SEHNR, CDR2 FQNEAQ (reference sequence). There are 14 residues in the CDR3.

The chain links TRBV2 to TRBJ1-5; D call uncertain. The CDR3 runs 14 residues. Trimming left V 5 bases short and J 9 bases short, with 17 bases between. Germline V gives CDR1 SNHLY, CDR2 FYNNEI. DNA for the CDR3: TGTGCCAGCAGTTTAACACAGAGTAACCTGCCCCAGCATTTT. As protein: CASSLTQSNLPQHF.

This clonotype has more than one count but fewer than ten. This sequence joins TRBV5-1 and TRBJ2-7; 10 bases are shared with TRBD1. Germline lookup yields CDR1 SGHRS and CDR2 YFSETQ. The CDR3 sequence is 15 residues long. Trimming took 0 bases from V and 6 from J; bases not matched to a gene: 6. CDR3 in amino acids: CASSLAKGTGAEQYF. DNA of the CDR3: TGCGCCAGCAGCTTGGCTAAAGGGACAGGGGCCGAGCAGTACTTC.

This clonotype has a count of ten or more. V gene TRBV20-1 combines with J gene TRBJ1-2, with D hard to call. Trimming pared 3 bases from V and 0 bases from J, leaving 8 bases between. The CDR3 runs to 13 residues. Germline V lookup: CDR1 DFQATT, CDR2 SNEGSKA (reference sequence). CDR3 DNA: TGCAGTGCTAGTTTGGCCTCTAACTATGGCTACACCTTC. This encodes CSASLASNYGYTF.

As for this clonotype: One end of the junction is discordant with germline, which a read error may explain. CDR3 sequence: CSANSGTDYGYTF. Written as DNA, the CDR3 is TGCAGTGCTAACTCCGGGACGGACTATGGCTACACTTTC. The chain joins TRBV20-1 to TRBJ1-2; a possible D gene is TRBD1 (5 bases). Germline CDR1 and CDR2: DFQATT and SNEGSKA (reference sequence). There are 13 residues in the CDR3.

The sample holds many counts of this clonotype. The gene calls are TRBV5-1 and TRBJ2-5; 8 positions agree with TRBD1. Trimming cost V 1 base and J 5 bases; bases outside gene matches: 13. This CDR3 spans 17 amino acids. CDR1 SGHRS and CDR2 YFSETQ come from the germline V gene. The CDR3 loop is CASSLRIRDRWIETQYF. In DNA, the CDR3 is TGCGCCAGCAGCTTGCGCATCCGGGACAGGTGGATCGAGACCCAGTACTTC.

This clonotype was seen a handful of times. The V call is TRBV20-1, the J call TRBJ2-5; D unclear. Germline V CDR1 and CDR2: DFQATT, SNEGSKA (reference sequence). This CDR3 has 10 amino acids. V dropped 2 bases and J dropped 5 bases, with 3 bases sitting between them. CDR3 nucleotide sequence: TGCAGTGCTAGAATGGAGACCCAGTACTTC. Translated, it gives CSARMETQYF.